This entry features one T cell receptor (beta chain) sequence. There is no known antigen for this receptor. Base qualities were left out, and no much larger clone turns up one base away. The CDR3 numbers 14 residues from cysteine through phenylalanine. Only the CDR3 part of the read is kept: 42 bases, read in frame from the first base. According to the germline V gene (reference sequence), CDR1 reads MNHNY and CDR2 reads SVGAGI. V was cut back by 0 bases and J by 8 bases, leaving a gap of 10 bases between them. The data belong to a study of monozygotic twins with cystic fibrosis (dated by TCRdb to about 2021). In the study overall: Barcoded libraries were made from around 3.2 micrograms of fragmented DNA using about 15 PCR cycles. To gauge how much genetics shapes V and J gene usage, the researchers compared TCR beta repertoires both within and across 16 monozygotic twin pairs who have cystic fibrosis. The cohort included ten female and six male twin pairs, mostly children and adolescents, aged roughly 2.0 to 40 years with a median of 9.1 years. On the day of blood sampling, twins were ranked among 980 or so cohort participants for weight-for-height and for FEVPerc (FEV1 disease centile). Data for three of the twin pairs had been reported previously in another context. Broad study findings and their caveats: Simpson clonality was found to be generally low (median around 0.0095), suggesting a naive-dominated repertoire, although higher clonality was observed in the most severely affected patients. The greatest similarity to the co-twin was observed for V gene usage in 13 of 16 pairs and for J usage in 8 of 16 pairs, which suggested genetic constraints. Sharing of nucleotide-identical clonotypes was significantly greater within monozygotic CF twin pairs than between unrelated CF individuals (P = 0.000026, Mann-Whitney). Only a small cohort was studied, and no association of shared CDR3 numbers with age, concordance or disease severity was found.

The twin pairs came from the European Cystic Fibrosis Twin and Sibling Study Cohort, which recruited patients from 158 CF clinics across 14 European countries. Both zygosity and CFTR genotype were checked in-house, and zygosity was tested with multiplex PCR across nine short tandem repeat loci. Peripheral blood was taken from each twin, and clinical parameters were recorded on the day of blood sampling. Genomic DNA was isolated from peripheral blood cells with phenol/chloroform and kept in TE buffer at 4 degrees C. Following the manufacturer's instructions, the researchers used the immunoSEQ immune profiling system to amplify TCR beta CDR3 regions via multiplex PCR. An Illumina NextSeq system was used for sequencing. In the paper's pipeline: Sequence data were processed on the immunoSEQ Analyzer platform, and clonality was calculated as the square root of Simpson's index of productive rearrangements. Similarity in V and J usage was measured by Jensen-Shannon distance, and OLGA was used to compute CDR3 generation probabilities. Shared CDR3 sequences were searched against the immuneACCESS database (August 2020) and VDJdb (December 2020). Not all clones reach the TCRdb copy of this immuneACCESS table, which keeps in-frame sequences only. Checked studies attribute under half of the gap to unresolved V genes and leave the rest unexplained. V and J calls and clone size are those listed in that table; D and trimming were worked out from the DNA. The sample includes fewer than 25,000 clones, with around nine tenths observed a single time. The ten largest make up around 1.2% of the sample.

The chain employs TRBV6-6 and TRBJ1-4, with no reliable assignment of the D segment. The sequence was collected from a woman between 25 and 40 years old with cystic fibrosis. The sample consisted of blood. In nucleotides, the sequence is TGTGCCAGCAGTTACTCCGGGAGGGAGGAAAAACTGTTTTTT. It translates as CASSYSGREEKLFF.